The subject of this entry is one TCR beta chain. This sample was taken from a study of blood T cell repertoires in COVID-19. TCRdb's table, derived via immunoSEQ multiplex PCR, lists solely in-frame clones and lacks some. This table has 150,000 to 200,000 clones, 80% to 90% appearing once. This CDR3 region has 13 residues. Trimming shortened V by 1 base and J by 6 bases, and 7 bases separated the two germline ends. The V gene's germline CDR1 is SGHVS and CDR2 FQNEAQ. The V gene is TRBV7-8, the J gene TRBJ2-4; D remains ambiguous. This TCR derives from a man between 18 and 35 years old who had recovered from COVID-19. The sample comprised peripheral blood. The CDR3 sequence is CASSLETGNIQYF. Written as DNA, the CDR3 is TGTGCCAGCAGCTTAGAGACGGGAAACATTCAGTACTTC.